These 26 T cell receptor beta chains were all obtained from the same sample, sequenced in a study of blood T cell repertoires in COVID-19. Assay: immunoSEQ multiplex PCR; the TCRdb copy retains only in-frame clones and omits some. The sample shows approximately 500,000 clones, approximately 83% of them seen only once. Material for sequencing was peripheral blood. These receptors were collected from a human donor in a cohort sampled during active COVID-19.

The rearrangement uses TRBV5-1 and TRBJ1-6, with 9 bases matching TRBD1. V trimming: 4 bases; J trimming: 2 bases; junction bases outside the gene matches: 7. The CDR3 totals 17 residues. Per germline, CDR1 SGHRS and CDR2 YFSETQ. The CDR3 loop reads CASSLDRGSAYNSPLHF. CDR3 coding DNA: TGCGCCAGCAGCCTAGACAGGGGGAGCGCCTATAATTCACCCCTCCACTTT.

The chain uses TRBV7-9 and TRBJ1-1; no firm D call. The CDR3 is 14 residues long. The ends were cut back, 5 bases at V and 2 bases at J, with 12 bases in the middle. Germline values: CDR1 SEHNR, CDR2 FQNEAQ (reference sequence). CDR3 DNA sequence: TGTGCCAGCAGCCGACAATTCCTCAACACTGAAGCTTTCTTT. Encoded protein: CASSRQFLNTEAFF.

V and J are TRBV6-6 and TRBJ1-4; TRBD1 aligns across 11 bases. Trimming at V came to 0 bases and at J to 8 bases, leaving 5 bases not matched to a gene. The CDR3 has 16 amino acids. Germline lookup yields CDR1 MNHNY and CDR2 SVGAGI (reference sequence). CDR3 nucleotide sequence: TGTGCCAGCAGTTACTCGGAGGACAGGGGGCACGAAAAACTGTTTTTT. It is translated as CASSYSEDRGHEKLFF.

V gene TRBV19 combines with J gene TRBJ1-1; D perhaps matches TRBD1 (6 bases). Per germline, CDR1 LNHDA and CDR2 SQIVND (reference sequence). This CDR3 contains 14 residues. The ends were cut back, 6 bases at V and 6 bases at J, with 17 bases in the middle. The CDR3 loop is CASRDFRGVAEAFF. The DNA of the CDR3 is TGTGCCAGTAGAGATTTCAGGGGAGTGGCTGAAGCTTTCTTT.

The V and J genes are TRBV4-1 and TRBJ1-2; 8 bases fit TRBD1. This CDR3 spans 16 amino acids. The germline V gene encodes CDR1 MGHRA and CDR2 YSYEKL. J gave up 4 bases and V 0 bases, and 7 bases lay outside the gene matches. CDR3 region: CASSQDSRGQSYGYTF. The CDR3 coding sequence is TGCGCCAGCAGCCAAGATAGCAGGGGGCAAAGCTATGGCTACACCTTC.

This rearrangement joins TRBV7-2 to TRBJ2-3; the D gene is possibly TRBD2 (6 bases). CDR1 and CDR2 (germline): SGHTA, FQGNSA. Trimming took off 3 bases at V and 6 bases at J, with 22 bases between the two ends. This CDR3 is built from 17 residues. DNA of the CDR3: TGTGCCAGCAGCTTGGACCGATCTGGGGGAGGCCAGGATACGCAGTATTTT. It is translated as CASSLDRSGGGQDTQYF.

This rearrangement joins TRBV19 to TRBJ2-1; the match to TRBD1 covers 7 bases. The CDR3 loop spans 15 amino acids. Trimming cost V 6 bases and J 2 bases; bases outside gene matches: 7. Germline V gives CDR1 LNHDA, CDR2 SQIVND (reference sequence). The DNA of the CDR3 is TGTGCCAGTAGCCCGACAGGGAGTCCCTACAATGAGCAGTTCTTC. The encoded protein is CASSPTGSPYNEQFF.

The chain combines TRBV10-3 with TRBJ2-3; D unclear. Between the trimmed V and J ends, which lost 0 bases and 6 bases, there was a span of 13 bases. Germline V gene sequence: CDR1 ENHRY, CDR2 SYGVKD. The CDR3 loop spans 15 amino acids. The CDR3: CAISESGQARDTQYF. The CDR3 nucleotides read TGTGCCATCAGTGAGTCCGGTCAGGCCAGGGATACGCAGTATTTT.

The V gene is TRBV7-2, the J gene TRBJ1-3; D not resolved. This CDR3 spans 13 amino acids. Germline CDR1 is SGHTA and CDR2 is FQGNSA. Trimming removed 5 bases at V and 4 bases at J, with 9 bases between. CDR3: CASSVEQGNTIYF. The CDR3 DNA follows: TGTGCCAGCAGCGTAGAACAGGGAAACACCATATATTTT. The whole variable domain, remainder taken from reference TRBV7-2 and TRBJ1-3, is GAGVSQSPSNKVTEKGKDVELRCDPISGHTALYWYRQSLGQGLEFLIYFQGNSAPDKSGLPSDRFSAERTGGSVSTLTIQRTQQEDSAVYLCASSVEQGNTIYFGEGSWLTVV.

The gene calls are TRBV10-2 and TRBJ2-3; 10 bases agree with TRBD2. The CDR3 consists of 16 residues. From germline, CDR1 is WSHSY and CDR2 SAAADI. V was pared by 0 bases and J by 9 bases, with 9 bases of the junction left unmatched. In DNA form, the CDR3 reads TGCGCCAGCAGTGAGTCTAGGGGGCTAGCGGGAGTAACGCAGTATTTT. Amino acid sequence: CASSESRGLAGVTQYF.

This clone was seen more than once but under ten times. This chain connects TRBV27 to TRBJ2-6; D not certain. The germline V gene has CDR1 MNHEY and CDR2 SMNVEV (reference sequence). CDR3 length: 12 residues. V lost 6 bases and J lost 9, with 9 bases in between. The CDR3 protein is CASSLTRNVLTF. CDR3 DNA: TGTGCCAGCAGCCTCACACGCAACGTCCTGACTTTC.

The chain couples TRBV7-8 to TRBJ1-2, with TRBD1 as a possible D gene (6 bases). This CDR3 spans 15 amino acids. CDR1 is SGHVS, CDR2 FQNEAQ, per germline. With 3 bases removed from V and 0 bases from J, the gap between germline ends came to 11 bases. The CDR3 sequence: CASSLMGATNYGYTF. The CDR3 region has the DNA TGTGCCAGCAGCTTGATGGGGGCGACTAACTATGGCTACACCTTC.

V and J are TRBV21-1 and TRBJ1-6; the DNA was not compared with TRBD1, the D call given in the table. TRBV21-1 constitutes a pseudogene. The CDR3 contains 16 residues. CDR3 coding DNA: TGTGCCAGCAGCAGTAACTATGGACAGGGGAAGTCACCCCTCCACTTT. Amino acid sequence: CASSSNYGQGKSPLHF.

The gene calls are TRBV6-1 and TRBJ2-1; weak D call: TRBD1 (5 bases). V was cut by 0 bases and J by 5 bases, with 11 bases left in between. Germline assignment: CDR1 MNHNS and CDR2 SASEGT. The CDR3 is made up of 15 amino acids. CDR3 amino acids: CASSEAPGWDNEQFF. As DNA, the CDR3 is TGTGCCAGCAGTGAAGCCCCAGGGTGGGACAATGAGCAGTTCTTC.

The genes are TRBV3-1 (or the pseudogene TRBV3-2) and TRBJ1-2; 12 bases are a match to TRBD1. The J segment lost 7 bases and the V segment lost 4 bases, leaving 7 bases of the junction unmatched. The CDR3 is 15 residues long. Germline V lookup: CDR1 LGHDT, CDR2 YNNKEL (reference sequence). CDR3 bases: TGTGCCAGCAGCCTCTCCGGGACAGGGGGCTCTGGCTACACCTTC. Protein product: CASSLSGTGGSGYTF.

The CDR3 DNA is TGTGCCAGCCTCGAAACAGGGAACACTGAAGCTTTCTTT. Its translation: CASLETGNTEAFF. V gene TRBV6-5 combines with J gene TRBJ1-1; tentative D call: TRBD1 (5 bases). CDR3 size: 13 residues. Germline V gene sequence: CDR1 MNHEY, CDR2 SVGAGI. Deletions cut 8 bases from V and 1 base from J, with 11 bases between.

The rearrangement joins TRBV5-1 to TRBJ1-6, with unresolved D. The germline V gene has CDR1 SGHRS and CDR2 YFSETQ. Between the trimmed V and J ends, which lost 2 bases and 8 bases, there was a span of 14 bases. The CDR3 runs to 15 residues. The DNA of the CDR3 is TGCGCCAGCAGCTTTAACAGCGGCATGGATTCACCCCTCCACTTT. Protein product: CASSFNSGMDSPLHF. The variable domain in full, with the rest retrieved from reference TRBV5-1 and TRBJ1-6, is KAGVTQTPRYLIKTRGQQVTLSCSPISGHRSVSWYQQTPGQGLQFLFEYFSETQRNKGNFPGRFSGRQFSNSRSEMNVSTLELGDSALYLCASSFNSGMDSPLHFGNGTRLTVT.

The chain combines TRBV5-1 with TRBJ2-1, with D perhaps TRBD2 (6 bases). This CDR3 region has 14 residues. Germline assignment: CDR1 SGHRS and CDR2 YFSETQ. Trimming shortened V by 4 bases and J by 10 bases, and 18 bases separated the two germline ends. The CDR3 DNA reads as TGCGCCAGCAGCCGGGACTTGACATCCAGGGAGCAGTTCTTC. Translating gives CASSRDLTSREQFF.

In its sample, this clone was seen once. V is TRBV6-5 and J is TRBJ1-2, with 10 bases fitting TRBD1. With V trimmed by 6 bases and J by 1 base, 5 bases remained unmatched. Germline V gives CDR1 MNHEY, CDR2 SVGAGI. The CDR3 has 15 residues. The CDR3 spells CASRMDRGNNYGYTF. The CDR3, as DNA: TGTGCCAGCAGGATGGACAGGGGGAATAACTATGGCTACACCTTC.

The rearrangement links TRBV6-6 to TRBJ1-1, with a possible D match to TRBD1 (5 bases). Trimming left V 5 bases short and J 1 base short, with 11 bases between. Germline CDR1 is MNHNY and CDR2 is SVGAGI (reference sequence). The CDR3 totals 14 residues. This chain's CDR3 is CASSIDGGNTEAFF. CDR3 in DNA: TGTGCCAGCAGTATAGACGGGGGGAACACTGAAGCTTTCTTT.

In its sample, this clone was seen once. The chain is built from TRBV29-1 and TRBJ2-7, with D hard to call. V lost 6 bases to trimming and J lost 3 bases, with 9 bases between them. The CDR3 has 11 residues. Germline-derived CDR1 and CDR2 are SQVTM and ANQGSEA. CDR3 nucleotides: TGCAGCGTCGTCCAGGTCTACGAGCAGTACTTC. Its translation is CSVVQVYEQYF.

The CDR3 reads CASSPTRGGYEQYF. As DNA, the CDR3 is TGTGCCAGCTCACCTACCCGAGGAGGATACGAGCAGTACTTC. The V gene is TRBV18, the J gene TRBJ2-7; the D gene is possibly TRBD2 (5 bases). V shed 3 bases and J shed 4 bases, with 13 bases lying between them. Germline loops: CDR1 KGHSH, CDR2 LQKENI. The length of the CDR3 is 14 residues.

This clone showed up just once. This chain connects TRBV6-5 to TRBJ2-5, with 9 bases matching TRBD1. CDR3 length: 15 residues. V shed 6 bases, J shed 5 bases, and the junction held 10 bases outside the gene matches. Germline V gene data show CDR1 as MNHEY and CDR2 as SVGAGI. The chain's CDR3 is CASRTGTGRVETQYF. The CDR3 DNA sequence: TGTGCCAGCAGGACTGGGACAGGGCGGGTTGAGACCCAGTACTTC.

This clone was seen a handful of times. The chain uses TRBV3-1 (or the pseudogene TRBV3-2) and TRBJ1-1; tentative D call: TRBD1 (6 bases). CDR1 and CDR2 from the germline V gene are LGHDT and YNNKEL (reference sequence). The V end was cut by 6 bases, the J end by 3 bases, with 14 bases between. The CDR3 contains 14 residues. The CDR3: CASSPQHRDTEAFF. CDR3 in DNA: TGTGCCAGCAGTCCACAACACAGGGACACTGAAGCTTTCTTT.

This chain connects TRBV18 to TRBJ2-3; D is possibly TRBD2 (5 bases). There are 14 residues in the CDR3. Germline CDR1 is KGHSH and CDR2 is LQKENI. With 0 bases removed from V and 9 bases from J, the gap between germline ends came to 13 bases. The CDR3 bases are TGTGCCAGCTCACCACCGAACGGGGATGGGACGCAGTATTTT. Translated: CASSPPNGDGTQYF.

About this clone: At one of its ends the junction is not consistent with the germline gene, which may arise from a read error. The rearrangement joins TRBV7-7 to TRBJ2-5, with 14 bases matching TRBD2. Per the germline V gene, CDR1 is SSHAT and CDR2 is FNYEAQ (reference sequence). CDR3 size: 15 residues. The CDR3 loop reads CASSSRTSGRETQYF. CDR3 bases: TGTGCTAGCAGCTCTCGGACTAGCGGGAGGGAGACCCAGTACTTC.